The rows below give T cell receptor beta chains drawn from one sample of a study of shared clonotypes between healthy human individuals. Measured with immunoSEQ multiplex PCR; TCRdb has only the in-frame clones, and not every one. This table holds approximately 700,000 clones, 73% found once. What was sequenced was memory CD4+ T cells sorted from blood. The receptors stem from a woman in her twenties or thirties in good health. The CDR3 runs from the conserved cysteine through the conserved F or W.

13	TRBV6-5	TRBJ1-5	CASSYLGGQPQHF
13	TRBV7-2	TRBJ1-6	CASSLVLRSPLHF
15	TRBV2	TRBJ1-1	CASKYRGLGSTEAFF
12	TRBV2	TRBJ2-7	CASSEAAAVQYF
15	TRBV4-2	TRBJ1-4	CASSQDRGSAEKLFF
15	TRBV2	TRBJ2-3	CASIRLAGGADTQYF
15	TRBV27	TRBJ2-1	CASRKGLAGANEQFF
14	TRBV5-1	TRBJ2-7	CASTPDRATYEQYF
13	TRBV28	TRBJ1-2	CASSLSQINGYTF
16	TRBV2	TRBJ1-5	CASSELRGRSNQPQHF
15	TRBV7-2	TRBJ2-3	CASSTKAGLTDTQYF
14	TRBV28	TRBJ2-7	CASSRAGGGYEQYF
14	TRBV5-4	TRBJ2-1	CASSPAGGPYEQFF
14	TRBV19	TRBJ2-5	CASSIGPTQETQYF
13	TRBV2	TRBJ2-7	CASTGDSSYEQYF
15	TRBV4-2	TRBJ2-7	CASSQLAGASYEQYF
11	TRBV20-1	TRBJ2-7	CSAGTIYEQYF
14	TRBV11-2	TRBJ2-7	CASSPGTYTYEQYF
15	TRBV7-2	TRBJ2-4	CASSLGPSGGNIQYF
14	TRBV4-2	TRBJ2-7	CASSQDWASYEQYF
16	TRBV27	TRBJ2-2	CASSPTSATGPGELFF
15	TRBV28	TRBJ1-2	CASSPTDRGNYGYTF
14	TRBV28	TRBJ1-2	CASTSGQGLNGYTF
14	TRBV18	TRBJ1-5	CASSPGWSNQPQHF
16	TRBV19	TRBJ2-2	CASSHHAGGESGELFF
16	TRBV7-9	TRBJ2-6	CASSDGFGSGANVLTF
17	TRBV28	TRBJ2-3	CASSPPGLRTRADTQYF
13	TRBV30	TRBJ2-7	CASDRGSLYEQYF
14	TRBV5-8	TRBJ2-7	CASSRQTGAYEQYF
15	TRBV14	TRBJ2-5	CASSHGTVLGETQYF
14	TRBV25-1	TRBJ2-5	CASSEYGGLGTQYF
17	TRBV4-1	TRBJ1-5	CASSSGQGASSNQPQHF
15	TRBV7-6	TRBJ2-3	CASSPRRRGADTQYF
14	TRBV28	TRBJ2-7	CASSLPSGSREQYF
14	TRBV2	TRBJ2-5	CASNGFSWGETQYF
18	TRBV10-3	TRBJ2-1	CAISSGLAGGPYYNEQFF